Presented here are 17 T cell receptor beta chains from one specimen sequenced in a study of identical twins. TCRdb re-derived calls from the 5' RACE reads in MiXCR, one entry per CDR3 protein. This sample yields nearly 650,000 distinct CDR3 sequences, of which just over 7% are seen a single time; about 1.5% belongs to the top ten. The same sample was also studied in work on yellow fever vaccine responses in identical twins.

Sequencing was performed on PBMCs. The receptors derive from a woman between 18 and 30 years old in good health.

This clonotype was seen more than once but under ten times. This rearrangement joins TRBV20-1 to TRBJ1-3; tentative D call: TRBD1 (6 bases). The CDR3 has 15 residues. The ends were cut back, 4 bases at V and 3 bases at J, with 16 bases in the middle. Germline values: CDR1 DFQATT, CDR2 SNEGSKA (reference sequence). CDR3 protein: CSAKVTGSGGNTIYF. In nucleotides, the CDR3 is TGCAGTGCTAAAGTAACAGGGTCGGGTGGAAACACCATATATTTT.

This clonotype has more than one count but fewer than ten. CDR3 bases: TGCAGTGCTAGAGATATCCCTAGCGGGGAACCGGAAGAGACCCAGTACTTC. It is translated as CSARDIPSGEPEETQYF. This sequence joins TRBV20-1 and TRBJ2-5; TRBD2 aligns across 9 bases. Germline CDR1 DFQATT, CDR2 SNEGSKA (reference sequence). The trim removed 0 bases at V and 3 bases at J, leaving 11 bases unmatched. CDR3 size: 17 residues.

This clonotype was detected only a few times. The V call is TRBV6-9, the J call TRBJ1-4; tentative D call: TRBD1 (6 bases). The germline V gene encodes CDR1 MNHGY and CDR2 SVAAGI. V lost 7 bases and J 5 bases, leaving 17 bases between the germline ends. The CDR3 spans 15 residues. The chain's CDR3 is CASTHRGGGNEKLFF. Here the CDR3 DNA reads TGTGCCAGCACCCACCGAGGGGGAGGGAATGAAAAACTGTTTTTT.

The genes are TRBV12-3 or TRBV12-4 and TRBJ2-3; TRBD2 agrees at 10 bases. V shed 2 bases, J shed 1 base, and the junction held 3 bases outside the gene matches. The CDR3 spans 16 residues. CDR3 nucleotides: TGTGCCAGCAGTTTACGCGGGACTAGCGGCACAGATACGCAGTATTTT. Translating it yields CASSLRGTSGTDTQYF.

V gene TRBV5-1 combines with J gene TRBJ2-1; 10 bases line up with TRBD2. Trimming took 0 bases from V and 5 from J; bases not matched to a gene: 5. In germline, CDR1 is SGHRS, CDR2 YFSETQ. The CDR3 length is 16 residues. CDR3 sequence (DNA): TGCGCCAGCAGCTTGGTGGCTAGCGGGGGACACAATGAGCAGTTCTTC. This codes for CASSLVASGGHNEQFF.

Only a few counts were recorded for this clonotype. This sequence joins TRBV20-1 and TRBJ2-1; a possible D gene is TRBD2 (5 bases). Germline-derived CDR1 and CDR2 are DFQATT and SNEGSKA (reference sequence). V was pared by 6 bases and J by 9 bases, with 24 bases between. The CDR3 has 15 amino acids. The DNA for the CDR3 is TGCAGTGCCCCCGTAGAGGGATTGGCCATGGCTGAGCAGTTCTTC. It yields the protein CSAPVEGLAMAEQFF.

J is TRBJ2-1 and V is TRBV27; TRBD2 agrees at 7 bases. The CDR3 has 16 residues. V dropped 2 bases and J dropped 6; count of bases not matched to a gene: 10. Germline V CDR1 and CDR2: MNHEY, SMNVEV (reference sequence). For the CDR3, the DNA is TGTGCCAGCAGTTTAGTACAATCGGGAGGCTCCAATGAGCAGTTCTTC. Protein sequence: CASSLVQSGGSNEQFF.

This clonotype was found many times. This chain uses TRBV29-1 with TRBJ2-5; D might be TRBD2 (6 bases). V was trimmed by 5 bases and J by 5 bases, leaving 12 bases between them. Germline-derived CDR1 and CDR2 are SQVTM and ANQGSEA. This CDR3 is built from 12 residues. The CDR3 region has the DNA TGCAGCGTTCGGCTAGGAGGGGAGACCCAGTACTTC. It specifies CSVRLGGETQYF.

This clonotype was seen a few times. The chain is built from TRBV2 and TRBJ2-5; a possible D gene is TRBD2 (6 bases). Trimming cost V 11 bases and J 3 bases, with 16 bases left between them. The CDR3 covers 13 residues. In germline, CDR1 is SNHLY, CDR2 FYNNEI. The CDR3 sequence is CAGGPTSEETQYF. In nucleotides, the CDR3 is TGTGCCGGAGGGCCCACATCCGAAGAGACCCAGTACTTC.

This clonotype was counted many times. The J gene is TRBJ2-2, the V gene TRBV5-1; D gene unclear. V was shortened by 4 bases and J by 5 bases, with 15 bases between the two germline ends. There are 15 residues in the CDR3. Germline assignment: CDR1 SGHRS and CDR2 YFSETQ. CDR3: CASSLMFDSTGELFF. The CDR3 DNA sequence: TGCGCCAGCAGCCTGATGTTTGACTCGACCGGGGAGCTGTTTTTT.

This clonotype was counted ten times or more. Compared with germline, one end of the junction differs, possibly owing to a read error. The chain is built from TRBV7-9 and TRBJ1-1; unclear D gene. The germline V gene encodes CDR1 SEHNR and CDR2 FQNEAQ (reference sequence). The CDR3 is 15 amino acids. The CDR3: CASSLALGVNTEAFF. The CDR3 DNA reads as TGTGCCAGCAGTTTAGCCCTCGGGGTGAACACTGAAGCTTTCTTT.

The genes are TRBV20-1 and TRBJ2-1; D not resolved. This CDR3 is 12 amino acids long. Trimming left V 5 bases short and J 15 bases short, with 20 bases between. Germline CDR1 reads DFQATT; CDR2 reads SNEGSKA (reference sequence). DNA for the CDR3: TGCAGTGCTTCACCAACCCCGGAGTCCCCGTTCTTC. Amino acids: CSASPTPESPFF.

V is TRBV7-9 and J is TRBJ1-1; weak D call: TRBD1 (5 bases). The V end lost 3 bases, the J end lost 4 bases, and 12 bases lay between the germline ends. CDR3 length: 14 residues. The germline CDR1 and CDR2 sequences are SEHNR and FQNEAQ (reference sequence). The CDR3 sequence: CASSFETAPTEAFF. The CDR3 DNA is TGTGCCAGCAGCTTTGAGACAGCCCCCACTGAAGCTTTCTTT.

This clonotype occurred many times. The chain carries TRBV12-3 or TRBV12-4 and TRBJ2-1; 8 nucleotides align to TRBD2. V gave up 6 bases and J gave up 10 bases; unmatched junction bases: 5. The CDR3 length is 12 residues. Here the CDR3 reads CASRSTGGEQFF. The CDR3, as DNA: TGTGCCAGCAGGTCGACGGGGGGGGAGCAGTTCTTC.

This clonotype was observed a few times. This chain joins TRBV29-1 and TRBJ1-2; unclear D gene. V was cut by 2 bases and J by 6 bases, with 31 bases left in between. The germline V gene has CDR1 SQVTM and CDR2 ANQGSEA. This CDR3 has 19 residues. The CDR3 region is CSVEPLPSIRPIKTNGYTF. The DNA of the CDR3 is TGCAGCGTTGAACCTCTCCCCAGTATTCGACCAATAAAGACTAATGGCTACACCTTC.

The chain links TRBV11-1 to TRBJ2-2; 11 bases are a match to TRBD1. Germline V gives CDR1 SGHAT, CDR2 FQDESV (reference sequence). The V and J ends lost 5 bases and 4 bases, in that order; junction bases with no gene match: 9. The CDR3 covers 17 residues. The CDR3 here is CASSPGQGAHSTGELFF. As DNA, the CDR3 is TGTGCCAGCAGCCCCGGACAGGGGGCCCACTCCACCGGGGAGCTGTTTTTT.

The V gene is TRBV7-2, the J gene TRBJ2-5; D is perhaps TRBD1 (5 bases). V lost 1 base, J lost 7 bases, and 10 bases lay in between. Germline CDR1 is SGHTA and CDR2 is FQGNSA. The CDR3 sequence is 13 residues long. CDR3 coding DNA: TGTGCCAGCAGCTTAGATAGGGGTGGGACCCAGTACTTC. Translated: CASSLDRGGTQYF. The full variable domain, rest sourced from reference TRBV7-2 and TRBJ2-5, is GAGVSQSPSNKVTEKGKDVELRCDPISGHTALYWYRQSLGQGLEFLIYFQGNSAPDKSGLPSDRFSAERTGGSVSTLTIQRTQQEDSAVYLCASSLDRGGTQYFGPGTRLLVL.